This T cell receptor beta chain was identified in a study of shared clonotypes between healthy human individuals. Overall study findings and caveats: It was the non-shared clonotypes that had lower generation probabilities than clonotypes shared by all four donors.

As to this clone: Its antigen is as yet unknown.

This was a deep-level run. Clones were sequenced by immunoSEQ multiplex PCR, and TCRdb holds only the in-frame ones, with some missing. The table shows 850,000 to 1,100,000 clones, with 60% to 80% occurring only once. The TCR sequence derives from a man between 18 and 35 years old in good health. Some clones in this sample may be carry-over from other donors' samples. Specimen: memory CD4+ T cells from PBMCs. The subset denotes: CD45RA-negative fraction.

In DNA, the CDR3 is TGCGCCAGCAGCCGCGGGACTCTCGCTTCCTACGAGCAGTACTTC. This translates into CASSRGTLASYEQYF. The chain carries TRBV4-1 and TRBJ2-5; maybe TRBD2 (6 bases). The end of the DNA is better explained by TRBJ2-7, so the J call may be wrong. This CDR3 has 15 residues. The germline V gene has CDR1 MGHRA and CDR2 YSYEKL.